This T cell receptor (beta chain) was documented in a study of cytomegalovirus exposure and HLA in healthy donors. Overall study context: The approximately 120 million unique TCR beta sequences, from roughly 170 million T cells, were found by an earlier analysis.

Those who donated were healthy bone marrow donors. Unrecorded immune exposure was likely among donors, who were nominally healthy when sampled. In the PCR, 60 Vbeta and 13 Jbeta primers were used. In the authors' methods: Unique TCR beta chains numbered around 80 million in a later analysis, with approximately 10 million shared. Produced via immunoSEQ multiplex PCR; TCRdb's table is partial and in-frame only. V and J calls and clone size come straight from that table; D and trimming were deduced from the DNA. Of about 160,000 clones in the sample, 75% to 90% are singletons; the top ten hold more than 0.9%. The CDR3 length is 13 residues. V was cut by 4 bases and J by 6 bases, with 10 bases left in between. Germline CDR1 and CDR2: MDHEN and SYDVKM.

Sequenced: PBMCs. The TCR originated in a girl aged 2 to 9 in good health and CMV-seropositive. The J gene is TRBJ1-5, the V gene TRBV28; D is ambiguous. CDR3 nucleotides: TGTGCCAGCAGTTATAGTTTTGGTCAGCCCCAGCATTTT. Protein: CASSYSFGQPQHF.